This T cell receptor beta chain was profiled in a study of blood T cell repertoires in COVID-19. Looking at the study overall: Samples representing acute and convalescent COVID-19 were sourced from the United States, Italy and Spain. Nucleic acid was either cDNA or gDNA, and it came from T cells, B-cell-depleted T cells, or PBMCs.

The protocol was immunoSEQ multiplex PCR, while the TCRdb copy is restricted to in-frame clones and leaves out a portion. Among around 180,000 clones, less than 90% were seen once, and the ten largest hold around 25%. Trimming stripped 2 bases from V and 4 bases from J, with 16 bases between. The CDR3 totals 17 residues. Germline CDR1 is SGHKS and CDR2 is YYEKEE (reference sequence). The receptor was isolated from a man in his fifties or sixties with acute or convalescent COVID-19. The chain combines TRBV5-5 with TRBJ2-6, with D perhaps TRBD1 (5 bases). The material sequenced was peripheral blood. The CDR3 DNA follows: TGTGCCAGCAGCTTTTCAGGGCTAGGAGCAGGGGCCAACGTCCTGACTTTC. Its translation: CASSFSGLGAGANVLTF.